This TCR beta chain was identified in a study of shared clonotypes between healthy human individuals. The germline V gene has CDR1 WNHNN and CDR2 SYGVQD (reference sequence). Losses at the gene ends were 0 bases for V and 4 bases for J; bases not matched to a gene: 13. The CDR3 is made up of 20 amino acids. Study findings and constraints: What rarefaction showed was incomplete sorted-subset sequencing despite large depth.

Assay: immunoSEQ multiplex PCR; the TCRdb copy retains only in-frame clones and omits some. The sample lists about 2.3 million clones, 80% to 95% occurring once. The study enrolled healthy HIV-negative adults without recent acute infections or vaccinations as donors. A word on this clone: The target antigen is unknown.

The sequence was collected from a man between 18 and 29 years old in good health. Some clones in this sample may be carry-over from other donors' samples. The sample consisted of naive CD4+ T cells from PBMCs. The subset denotes: CD45RA+ positively selected. V and J are TRBV10-1 and TRBJ2-1, with 12 positions matching TRBD2. CDR3 residues: CASSESYRASGRARYNEQFF. As DNA, the CDR3 is TGCGCCAGCAGTGAGTCTTATAGGGCTAGCGGGAGGGCCAGATACAATGAGCAGTTCTTC.